Shown below are 19 T cell receptor beta chains from a single sample sequenced in a study of CD8 T cells in Susac syndrome. Reverse transcription of roughly 0.45 to 1 ug RNA used random hexamers. Each CDR3 protein is one row after TCRdb ran MiXCR on the immunoSEQ multiplex PCR reads. The sample lists about 280,000 distinct CDR3 sequences, 70% to 90% occurring once. Source material: CD8+ T cells from PBMCs. The receptors shown here come from a human donor with multiple sclerosis.

This clonotype was seen once. This CDR3 is CASSDGLAAIYEQYF. For the CDR3, the DNA is TGTGCCAGCAGCGATGGACTAGCGGCAATTTACGAGCAGTACTTC. This rearrangement joins TRBV21-1 to TRBJ2-7; no DNA check was done on the table's D call, TRBD2. TRBV21-1 corresponds to a pseudogene. The length of the CDR3 is 15 residues.

The V and J genes are TRBV6-5 and TRBJ2-7; D perhaps matches TRBD2 (5 bases). The germline V and J ends were trimmed by 8 bases and 5 bases, with 16 bases remaining between them. Germline V gene data show CDR1 as MNHEY and CDR2 as SVGAGI. This CDR3 has 13 amino acids. CDR3 residues: CASLGLVSNEQYF. CDR3 coding DNA: TGTGCCAGCCTCGGACTGGTTAGCAACGAGCAGTACTTC.

J is TRBJ2-1 and V is TRBV3-1, with D tentatively TRBD1 (6 bases). V lost 1 base, J lost 5 bases, and 18 bases lay in between. The CDR3 covers 17 residues. CDR1 and CDR2 (germline): LGHDT, YNNKEL (reference sequence). The CDR3 spells CASSQAKGQGHHNEQFF. The CDR3 DNA sequence: TGTGCCAGCAGCCAAGCCAAGGGGCAGGGGCACCACAATGAGCAGTTCTTC.

The V and J genes are TRBV28 and TRBJ2-3, with 10 bases lining up with TRBD2. The CDR3 totals 15 residues. CDR1 is MDHEN and CDR2 is SYDVKM in the germline V gene. V shed 7 bases and J 8 bases; nucleotides not matched to a gene: 12. The CDR3 nucleotides read TGTGCCAGCACCCCAGTAGTACTAGCGGGGAGTACGCAGTATTTT. Amino acids: CASTPVVLAGSTQYF.

The rearrangement links TRBV28 to TRBJ2-3; no reliable D call. V lost 7 bases and J 2 bases, leaving 13 bases between the germline ends. The CDR3 covers 14 residues. From germline, CDR1 is MDHEN and CDR2 SYDVKM. The CDR3 here is CASTSGPVTDTQYF. DNA for the CDR3: TGTGCCAGCACCAGTGGCCCCGTCACAGATACGCAGTATTTT.

J is TRBJ2-7 and V is TRBV20-1; weak D call: TRBD2 (6 bases). The CDR3 covers 13 residues. Germline assignment: CDR1 DFQATT and CDR2 SNEGSKA (reference sequence). The ends were cut back, 4 bases at V and 0 bases at J, with 10 bases in the middle. CDR3 sequence reads: CSATGDFSYEQYF. The CDR3 DNA sequence: TGCAGTGCTACGGGGGACTTCTCCTACGAGCAGTACTTC.

This chain uses TRBV5-1 with TRBJ2-7; D possibly corresponds to TRBD2 (5 bases). CDR1 SGHRS and CDR2 YFSETQ come from the germline V gene. V was pared by 4 bases and J by 5 bases, with 13 bases between. The CDR3 is 13 residues long. CDR3 protein: CASSNLGVDEQYF. CDR3 DNA sequence: TGCGCCAGCAGCAATTTGGGAGTAGACGAGCAGTACTTC.

This clonotype occurred a few times. The CDR3 loop is CASRSRDRIHEQYF. The CDR3 DNA is TGTGCCAGTAGGTCCCGAGACAGGATCCACGAGCAGTACTTC. The chain carries TRBV19 and TRBJ2-7; possibly TRBD1 for D (6 bases). Germline CDR1 reads LNHDA; CDR2 reads SQIVND (reference sequence). CDR3 length: 14 residues. V gave up 6 bases and J gave up 5 bases, with 17 bases separating them.

This clonotype was recorded a few times. J is TRBJ2-7 and V is TRBV9, with 9 bases aligning to TRBD2. Looked up from germline, CDR1 is SGDLS and CDR2 is YYNGEE. There are 13 residues in the CDR3. V lost 5 bases, J lost 5 bases, and 5 bases stayed unmatched. The CDR3 here is CASSSGRRDEQYF. DNA of the CDR3: TGTGCCAGCAGTAGCGGGAGAAGGGACGAGCAGTACTTC.

The chain uses TRBV7-9 and TRBJ2-7; D gene unclear. Germline lookup yields CDR1 SEHNR and CDR2 FQNEAQ (reference sequence). Deletions cut 1 base from V and 4 bases from J, with 14 bases between. The CDR3 has 15 amino acids. CDR3 nucleotides: TGTGCCAGCAGCTTAGGATCCGGAACCCTTTACGAGCAGTACTTC. This gives the protein CASSLGSGTLYEQYF.

The gene calls are TRBV19 and TRBJ2-1; D ambiguous. V was cut by 6 bases and J by 0 bases, with 9 bases left in between. The CDR3 totals 14 residues. Germline-derived CDR1 and CDR2 are LNHDA and SQIVND (reference sequence). The CDR3 sequence: CASRSTPSYNEQFF. CDR3 DNA sequence: TGTGCCAGTAGGAGTACCCCCTCCTACAATGAGCAGTTCTTC.

The CDR3 sequence is CASSQLPNPTNEQFF. CDR3 nucleotide sequence: TGTGCCAGCAGCCAACTACCGAACCCTACAAATGAGCAGTTCTTC. The J gene is TRBJ2-1, the V gene TRBV27; no definite D call. V was trimmed by 6 bases and J by 7 bases, leaving 19 bases between them. CDR1 and CDR2 (germline): MNHEY, SMNVEV (reference sequence). The CDR3 is 15 amino acids.

The J gene is TRBJ1-1, the V gene TRBV6-4; 7 bases line up with TRBD1. Trimming cost V 3 bases and J 0 bases; bases outside gene matches: 4. CDR1 and CDR2 (germline): MRHNA, SNTAGT. This CDR3 comprises 15 residues. CDR3 sequence reads: CASSERGLMNTEAFF. In DNA, the CDR3 is TGTGCCAGCAGTGAAAGGGGGCTAATGAACACTGAAGCTTTCTTT.

Here the CDR3 reads CATSWRNTGELFF. Written as DNA, the CDR3 is TGTGCCACCAGCTGGAGAAACACCGGGGAGCTGTTTTTT. V is TRBV15 and J is TRBJ2-2; D call uncertain. V lost 5 bases to trimming and J lost 2 bases, with 6 bases between them. Germline loops: CDR1 LNHNV, CDR2 YYDKDF (reference sequence). The CDR3 length is 13 residues.

CDR3 sequence reads: CASSRTLGETQYF. The DNA of the CDR3 is TGTGCCAGCAGCCGGACCTTAGGAGAGACCCAGTACTTC. The chain combines TRBV27 with TRBJ2-5; no definite D call. The CDR3 is 13 residues long. The ends were cut back, 6 bases at V and 4 bases at J, with 12 bases in the middle. Germline V gives CDR1 MNHEY, CDR2 SMNVEV (reference sequence).

The chain combines TRBV6-1 with TRBJ2-3; 8 bases align to TRBD1. Losses at the gene ends were 8 bases for V and 9 bases for J; bases not matched to a gene: 13. This CDR3 region has 14 residues. Per germline, CDR1 MNHNS and CDR2 SASEGT. CDR3 in DNA: TGTGCCAGCGGGTGGACAGGGCCCGCCGGCACGCAGTATTTT. As protein: CASGWTGPAGTQYF.

The chain recombines TRBV7-9 with TRBJ2-3; 7 bases are a match to TRBD2. After removal of 4 bases from V and 4 bases from J, the junction contained 5 bases not matched to a gene. Germline lookup yields CDR1 SEHNR and CDR2 FQNEAQ (reference sequence). The CDR3 extends over 14 amino acids. CDR3 sequence (DNA): TGTGCCAGCAGCTCGCGGGAGTGGCCAGATACGCAGTATTTT. Its protein is CASSSREWPDTQYF. The full variable domain, its missing parts supplied by reference TRBV7-9 and TRBJ2-3, is DTGVSQNPRHKITKRGQNVTFRCDPISEHNRLYWYRQTLGQGPEFLTYFQNEAQLEKSRLLSDRFSAERPKGSFSTLEIQRTEQGDSAMYLCASSSREWPDTQYFGPGTRLTVL.

The chain has TRBV7-9 and TRBJ2-2; D is ambiguous. Germline V gene sequence: CDR1 SEHNR, CDR2 FQNEAQ (reference sequence). Trimming took 4 bases from V and 4 from J, leaving 10 bases between them. CDR3 length equals 14 residues. CDR3 sequence (DNA): TGTGCCAGCAGCTCCCGGGTGGGCACCGGGGAGCTGTTTTTT. Amino acid sequence: CASSSRVGTGELFF.

The chain uses TRBV7-6 and TRBJ2-2; D ambiguous. CDR3 length: 17 residues. Trimming cost V 7 bases and J 0 bases, with 18 bases left between them. The germline gives CDR1 SGHVS, CDR2 FNYEAQ. The CDR3 protein is CASTPKQGRTNTGELFF. The CDR3 nucleotides are TGTGCCAGCACCCCGAAACAAGGCCGAACGAACACCGGGGAGCTGTTTTTT.